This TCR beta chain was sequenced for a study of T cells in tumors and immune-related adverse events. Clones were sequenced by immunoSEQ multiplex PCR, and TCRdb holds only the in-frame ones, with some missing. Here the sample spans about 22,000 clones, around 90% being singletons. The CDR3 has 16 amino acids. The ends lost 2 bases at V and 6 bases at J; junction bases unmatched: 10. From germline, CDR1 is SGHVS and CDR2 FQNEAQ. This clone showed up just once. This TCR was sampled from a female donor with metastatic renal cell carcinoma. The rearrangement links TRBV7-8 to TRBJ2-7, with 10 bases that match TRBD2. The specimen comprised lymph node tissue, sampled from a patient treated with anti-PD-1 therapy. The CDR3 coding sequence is TGTGCCAGCAGCTTATCTATCGCTAGCGGGAGTGGCGAGCAGTACTTC. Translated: CASSLSIASGSGEQYF. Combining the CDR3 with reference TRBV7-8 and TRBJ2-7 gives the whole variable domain GAGVSQSPRYKVAKRGQDVALRCDPISGHVSLFWYQQALGQGPEFLTYFQNEAQLDKSGLPSDRFFAERPEGSVSTLKIQRTQQEDSAVYLCASSLSIASGSGEQYFGPGTRLTVT.